One and the same sample provided the 22 T cell receptor beta chains below, sequenced in a study of T cell repertoires in cytomegalovirus infection. One entry per CDR3 protein, called by TCRdb with MiXCR from the reads. The sample has some 680,000 distinct CDR3 sequences, approximately 40% seen once; the top ten hold under 3.5%. The sample comprised PBMCs. These receptors all stem from a human donor in good health (CMV status not recorded). Some clones in this sample may be carry-over from other donors' samples.

This clonotype was seen only a few times. The CDR3 sequence is CASSPPGEHIYTF. In DNA, the CDR3 is TGTGCCAGCAGCCCCCCAGGGGAACACATCTACACCTTC. This chain links TRBV6-5 with TRBJ1-2, with a tentative D call TRBD1 (6 bases). The germline V and J ends were trimmed by 6 bases and 10 bases, with 18 bases remaining between them. CDR1 is MNHEY, CDR2 SVGAGI, per germline. This CDR3 comprises 13 residues.

The chain couples TRBV4-2 to TRBJ1-1, with D hard to call. The CDR3 loop spans 15 amino acids. Trimming cost V 0 bases and J 0 bases, with 8 bases left between them. Germline V gene lookup returns CDR1 LGHNA and CDR2 YNFKEQ. The CDR3 region is CASSQDGRMNTEAFF. In DNA, the CDR3 is TGTGCCAGCAGCCAAGACGGGCGAATGAACACTGAAGCTTTCTTT.

V gene TRBV12-3 or TRBV12-4 combines with J gene TRBJ2-5; D gene ambiguous. V was shortened by 5 bases and J by 5 bases, with 12 bases between the two germline ends. The CDR3 sequence is 13 residues long. The CDR3 loop reads CASSPTVEETQYF. The CDR3, as DNA: TGTGCCAGCAGTCCAACGGTCGAGGAGACCCAGTACTTC.

The J gene is TRBJ2-7, the V gene TRBV6-1; either TRBD1 or TRBD2 may fit D (5 bases each). The CDR3 totals 14 residues. Trimming cost V 10 bases and J 2 bases, with 18 bases left between them. The germline V gene encodes CDR1 MNHNS and CDR2 SASEGT. The CDR3 DNA reads as TGTGCCACTAAAGGGACCGAGTTTACCTACGAGCAGTACTTC. Protein product: CATKGTEFTYEQYF.

The chain is built from TRBV19 and TRBJ1-6; D call uncertain. Germline V gene sequence: CDR1 LNHDA, CDR2 SQIVND (reference sequence). CDR3 length: 15 amino acids. V shed 7 bases and J shed 0 bases, with 10 bases lying between them. The CDR3 coding sequence is TGTGCCAGTAAACAAGAAAGCTCCTATAATTCACCCCTCCACTTT. Translating gives CASKQESSYNSPLHF.

This clonotype was counted only a few times. The V call is TRBV12-3 or TRBV12-4, the J call TRBJ1-2, with 7 bases identical to TRBD1. The CDR3 contains 14 residues. The trim removed 5 bases at V and 7 bases at J, leaving 10 bases unmatched. The CDR3 DNA reads TGTGCCAGCAGTCCGACAGGGTCCGTGGGTGGCTACACCTTC. As protein: CASSPTGSVGGYTF.

This clonotype has just a few counts. This chain uses TRBV28 with TRBJ1-1; 9 positions match TRBD1. J gave up 5 bases and V 6 bases, and 10 bases lay outside the gene matches. CDR3 length: 15 residues. Germline-derived CDR1 and CDR2 are MDHEN and SYDVKM. As DNA, the CDR3 is TGTGCCAGCAGGTCGTACAGGGGGCTCGGTACTGAAGCTTTCTTT. Amino acids: CASRSYRGLGTEAFF.

J is TRBJ2-1 and V is TRBV9; the match to TRBD2 covers 10 bases. V lost 0 bases and J lost 8; bases outside the gene matches: 8. CDR1 and CDR2 (germline): SGDLS, YYNGEE. The length of the CDR3 is 16 residues. The CDR3 sequence: CASSVGGGTSEHEQFF. The DNA for the CDR3 is TGTGCCAGCAGCGTAGGGGGGGGGACTAGCGAACATGAGCAGTTCTTC. Full variable domain (missing parts from reference TRBV9 and TRBJ2-1): DSGVTQTPKHLITATGQRVTLRCSPRSGDLSVYWYQQSLDQGLQFLIQYYNGEERAKGNILERFSAQQFPDLHSELNLSSLELGDSALYFCASSVGGGTSEHEQFFGPGTRLTVL.

The V call is TRBV10-3, the J call TRBJ2-7; a possible D gene is TRBD2 (6 bases). Germline V gene data show CDR1 as ENHRY and CDR2 as SYGVKD. Trimming took off 4 bases at V and 6 bases at J, with 7 bases between the two ends. The CDR3 is 11 amino acids. The CDR3 loop reads CAISVEGEQYF. The CDR3 coding sequence is TGTGCCATCAGTGTGGAGGGCGAGCAGTACTTC.

This clonotype was observed a handful of times. V is TRBV19 and J is TRBJ2-6, with a tentative D call TRBD1 (6 bases). CDR1 is LNHDA, CDR2 SQIVND, per germline (reference sequence). The CDR3 spans 14 residues. The germline V and J ends were trimmed by 8 bases and 0 bases, with 8 bases remaining between them. This chain's CDR3 is CASSGASGANVLTF. CDR3 sequence (DNA): TGTGCCAGTTCAGGGGCCTCTGGGGCCAACGTCCTGACTTTC.

The gene calls are TRBV15 and TRBJ1-5; possible D gene TRBD1, 5 bases. V was pared by 8 bases and J by 5 bases, with 19 bases between. This CDR3 has 15 residues. The germline V gene encodes CDR1 LNHNV and CDR2 YYDKDF (reference sequence). This CDR3 reads CATRQGGLQDQPQHF. The CDR3 DNA reads as TGTGCCACCCGCCAGGGAGGTCTGCAGGATCAGCCCCAGCATTTT.

Notes on this clonotype: A much bigger clone sits one base away, suggesting this may be a read error. The genes are TRBV7-9 and TRBJ1-1; a possible D gene is TRBD1 (5 bases). CDR3 size: 16 residues. V lost 5 bases, J lost 4 bases, and 20 bases lay in between. Germline V lookup: CDR1 SEHNR, CDR2 FQNEAQ (reference sequence). For the CDR3, the DNA is TGTGCCAGCAGCCCCTCCGGTAGAGGGGCGACCACTGAAGCTTTCTTT. It translates to CASSPSGRGATTEAFF.

The chain links TRBV19 to TRBJ2-7, with unresolved D. The V end was cut by 3 bases, the J end by 0 bases, with 6 bases between. Germline V lookup: CDR1 LNHDA, CDR2 SQIVND (reference sequence). The CDR3 is made up of 13 amino acids. The CDR3 nucleotides are TGTGCCAGTAGTATGCTAGGCTCCTACGAGCAGTACTTC. As protein: CASSMLGSYEQYF.

This clonotype has just a few counts. V gene TRBV19 combines with J gene TRBJ2-3; the D gene is possibly TRBD2 (6 bases). Per germline, CDR1 LNHDA and CDR2 SQIVND (reference sequence). V lost 4 bases, J lost 6 bases, and 14 bases lay in between. The CDR3 has 14 residues. The CDR3, as DNA: TGTGCCAGTAGTAGCGGGGACGGCCCGGATACGCAGTATTTT. Amino acids: CASSSGDGPDTQYF.

Of note for this clonotype: This CDR3 is missing its conserved last phenylalanine or tryptophan, likely due to a read error. Because the CDR3's place on the DNA is in doubt, the DNA is left out and the CDR3 is given as listed by TCRdb. The chain couples TRBV25-1 to TRBJ2-1; the table's D call TRBD2 went unverified against the DNA. Germline assignment: CDR1 MGHDK and CDR2 SYGVNS. The CDR3 has 14 amino acids, counting both end residues. The CDR3 region is CASSILQTSGELFL.

This clonotype was observed a handful of times. This chain links TRBV4-1 with TRBJ2-7; 11 nucleotides match TRBD1. The germline CDR1 and CDR2 sequences are MGHRA and YSYEKL. The CDR3 loop spans 16 amino acids. Trimming took 2 bases from V and 4 from J; bases not matched to a gene: 7. CDR3 protein: CASSQRTGGTRYEQYF. The CDR3 DNA is TGCGCCAGCAGCCAACGGACAGGGGGCACACGGTACGAGCAGTACTTC.

This clonotype was picked up a small number of times. The chain combines TRBV7-9 with TRBJ2-7; 8 bases agree with TRBD2. Germline-derived CDR1 and CDR2 are SEHNR and FQNEAQ (reference sequence). This CDR3 contains 17 residues. With 4 bases clipped from V and 2 bases from J, the junction kept 13 bases outside the gene matches. CDR3 DNA: TGTGCCAGCAGCTCCGGAGGCGGGGGGCTCCCTACCTACGAGCAGTACTTC. This gives the protein CASSSGGGGLPTYEQYF.

The chain links TRBV28 to TRBJ2-2; no clear D. Germline assignment: CDR1 MDHEN and CDR2 SYDVKM. V lost 7 bases to trimming and J lost 2 bases, with 11 bases between them. This CDR3 region has 14 residues. The chain's CDR3 is CASNPVGNTGELFF. In DNA form, the CDR3 reads TGTGCCAGCAACCCGGTCGGAAACACCGGGGAGCTGTTTTTT.

This clonotype was detected a few times. The rearrangement links TRBV28 to TRBJ1-5; weak D call: TRBD1 (5 bases). Germline V gene data show CDR1 as MDHEN and CDR2 as SYDVKM. Trimming removed 5 bases at V and 0 bases at J, with 11 bases between. CDR3 length equals 15 residues. The CDR3: CASSRRQSSNQPQHF. In DNA form, the CDR3 reads TGTGCCAGCAGTCGGAGACAGTCTAGCAATCAGCCCCAGCATTTT.

This clonotype was seen at least ten times. The chain links TRBV12-3 or TRBV12-4 to TRBJ2-7, with 8 nucleotides matching TRBD2. The CDR3 loop spans 14 amino acids. With 2 bases clipped from V and 2 bases from J, the junction kept 2 bases outside the gene matches. The CDR3 coding sequence is TGTGCCAGCAGTTTAACCGGGGGGGCCTACGAGCAGTACTTC. This translates into CASSLTGGAYEQYF.

At least ten counts were recorded for this clonotype. The chain recombines TRBV7-2 with TRBJ2-3; 7 nucleotides match TRBD1. Germline trimming cut 5 bases from V and 2 bases from J; bases unmatched to any gene: 22. Germline loops: CDR1 SGHTA, CDR2 FQGNSA. CDR3 length: 20 residues. In DNA, the CDR3 is TGTGCCAGCAGCCTTAAACCCTACCCCACAGGGGACCGATTCACAGATACGCAGTATTTT. It translates to CASSLKPYPTGDRFTDTQYF.

V and J are TRBV24-1 and TRBJ1-1, with D uncertain. Germline values: CDR1 KGHDR, CDR2 SFDVKD. This CDR3 spans 14 amino acids. Trimming pared 7 bases from V and 4 bases from J, leaving 15 bases between. The CDR3 nucleotides are TGTGCCACCAGCGGAGGGATGTCGACCACTGAAGCTTTCTTT. This gives the protein CATSGGMSTTEAFF.